This passage covers 22 T cell receptor beta chains from one sample sequenced in a study of T cell responses to AZD1222 COVID-19 vaccine. Measured with immunoSEQ multiplex PCR; TCRdb has only the in-frame clones, and not every one. The profile covers some 82,000 clones, with over 80% appearing a single time and approximately 5.8% taken by the ten largest. The starting material was peripheral blood, obtained on day 0 of AZD1222 vaccination. The receptors shown here come from an adult in good health.

The chain has TRBV6-5 and TRBJ1-1; D not certain. Trimming took off 4 bases at V and 3 bases at J, with 12 bases between the two ends. Germline V gene lookup returns CDR1 MNHEY and CDR2 SVGAGI. The CDR3 totals 14 residues. For the CDR3, the DNA is TGTGCCAGCAGTTGGTCTCTCCGGGACACTGAAGCTTTCTTT. Its protein product is CASSWSLRDTEAFF.

The gene calls are TRBV5-1 and TRBJ2-7; D remains ambiguous. Germline-derived CDR1 and CDR2 are SGHRS and YFSETQ. V shed 5 bases and J shed 6 bases, with 12 bases lying between them. The CDR3 is 12 residues long. CDR3: CASSNPAAEQYF. CDR3 coding DNA: TGCGCCAGCAGTAATCCCGCGGCCGAGCAGTACTTC.

The genes are TRBV6-5 and TRBJ2-3, with a possible D match to TRBD1 (5 bases). V lost 6 bases, J lost 1 base, and 8 bases lay in between. The CDR3 runs 13 residues. Germline V lookup: CDR1 MNHEY, CDR2 SVGAGI. The CDR3: CASRSTGTDTQYF. CDR3 coding DNA: TGTGCCAGCAGGTCGACAGGCACAGATACGCAGTATTTT.

Only one count was recorded for this clone. This chain joins TRBV4-3 and TRBJ1-1, with 7 bases that match TRBD1. There are 16 residues in the CDR3. Germline V CDR1 and CDR2: LGHNA, YSLEER. V was pared by 1 base and J by 2 bases, with 7 bases of the junction left unmatched. The CDR3 loop is CASSQGEGQINTEAFF. The CDR3 coding sequence is TGCGCCAGCAGCCAAGGAGAGGGACAGATTAACACTGAAGCTTTCTTT.

This chain uses TRBV3-1 (or the pseudogene TRBV3-2) with TRBJ1-1; 7 bases agree with TRBD1. The V gene end was trimmed by 5 bases and the J gene end by 1 base; junction bases not matched to a gene: 10. The CDR3 consists of 16 residues. CDR1 and CDR2 from the germline V gene are LGHDT and YNNKEL (reference sequence). CDR3 in amino acids: CASSYRGRNPNTEAFF. CDR3 coding DNA: TGTGCCAGCAGCTACAGGGGTCGGAATCCGAACACTGAAGCTTTCTTT.

This clone is a singleton in its sample. The chain has TRBV6-2 or TRBV6-3 and TRBJ1-2, with TRBD1 matching over 7 bases. CDR1 is MNHEY, CDR2 SVGEGT, per germline. This CDR3 has 14 residues. V trimming: 4 bases; J trimming: 5 bases; junction bases outside the gene matches: 7. The CDR3: CASSFEGAAYGYTF. As DNA, the CDR3 is TGTGCCAGCAGTTTTGAGGGGGCCGCATATGGCTACACCTTC.

V gene TRBV13 combines with J gene TRBJ2-5, with TRBD2 matching over 9 bases. The CDR3 is made up of 17 amino acids. The germline V gene has CDR1 PRHDT and CDR2 FYEKMQ (reference sequence). V was pared by 1 base and J by 1 base, with 7 bases of the junction left unmatched. The CDR3 spells CASSLVGLAGTQETQYF. In DNA, the CDR3 is TGTGCCAGCAGCTTAGTCGGTCTAGCGGGGACCCAAGAGACCCAGTACTTC. Filled out from reference TRBV13 and TRBJ2-5, the complete variable domain reads AAGVIQSPRHLIKEKRETATLKCYPIPRHDTVYWYQQGPGQDPQFLISFYEKMQSDKGSIPDRFSAQQFSDYHSELNMSSLELGDSALYFCASSLVGLAGTQETQYFGPGTRLLVL.

This sequence joins TRBV5-1 and TRBJ1-1; 12 bases match TRBD1. J was trimmed by 4 bases and V by 3 bases; bases with no gene match: 13. The CDR3 runs 18 residues. Germline loops: CDR1 SGHRS, CDR2 YFSETQ. DNA of the CDR3: TGCGCCAGCAGCTCCCGTGGGGGGACAGGGGGCGCAGGCACTGAAGCTTTCTTT. The encoded protein is CASSSRGGTGGAGTEAFF.

This clone was observed a handful of times. This chain connects TRBV28 to TRBJ1-3; D gene ambiguous. The ends were cut back, 3 bases at V and 0 bases at J, with 6 bases in the middle. Germline V gene sequence: CDR1 MDHEN, CDR2 SYDVKM. This CDR3 region has 14 residues. The CDR3 DNA follows: TGTGCCAGCAGTTTGGTACACTCTGGAAACACCATATATTTT. Encoded protein: CASSLVHSGNTIYF.

This clone is a singleton in its sample. The V gene is TRBV6-1, the J gene TRBJ1-5; 7 positions agree with TRBD1. V shed 4 bases, J shed 3 bases, and the junction held 12 bases outside the gene matches. Germline CDR1 MNHNS, CDR2 SASEGT. This CDR3 is built from 17 residues. The CDR3 DNA reads as TGTGCCAGCAGTGCCGCGACAGGGCGCGGGAACAATCAGCCCCAGCATTTT. This sequence encodes CASSAATGRGNNQPQHF.

The chain is built from TRBV3-1 (or the pseudogene TRBV3-2) and TRBJ2-7, with TRBD1 identical over 7 bases. This CDR3 has 14 residues. Germline values: CDR1 LGHDT, CDR2 YNNKEL (reference sequence). V was clipped by 4 bases and J by 8 bases; unmatched bases: 11. The CDR3 DNA reads TGTGCCAGCAGCCGTACCACCACAGGGGTCCAGCAGTACTTC. This translates into CASSRTTTGVQQYF.

The V gene is TRBV2, the J gene TRBJ2-1; D ambiguous. This CDR3 region has 10 residues. CDR1 is SNHLY, CDR2 FYNNEI, per germline. Trimming removed 5 bases at V and 8 bases at J, with 4 bases between. CDR3 protein: CASSRDEQFF. The CDR3 DNA follows: TGTGCCAGCAGTAGGGATGAGCAGTTCTTC.

The J gene is TRBJ2-3, the V gene TRBV3-1 (or the pseudogene TRBV3-2); D possibly corresponds to TRBD2 (6 bases). Germline loops: CDR1 LGHDT, CDR2 YNNKEL (reference sequence). The CDR3 extends over 14 amino acids. Trimming cost V 7 bases and J 4 bases, with 15 bases left between them. The CDR3 protein is CASTPGGWADTQYF. Here the CDR3 DNA reads TGTGCCAGCACCCCCGGGGGTTGGGCAGATACGCAGTATTTT.

The gene calls are TRBV12-5 and TRBJ1-1; a possible D gene is TRBD1 (5 bases). The CDR3 covers 14 residues. The V gene lost 7 bases and the J gene lost 0 bases, with 12 bases spanning the gap. Germline CDR1 LGHNT, CDR2 FRNRAP. The CDR3 bases are TGTGCTAGTGCCTACGGACAACTGAACACTGAAGCTTTCTTT. It is translated as CASAYGQLNTEAFF.

The V and J genes are TRBV11-2 and TRBJ1-1, with 8 bases lining up with TRBD1. This CDR3 has 13 residues. Germline assignment: CDR1 SGHAT and CDR2 FQNNGV. Trimming took 6 bases from V and 4 from J; bases not matched to a gene: 4. CDR3 sequence reads: CASSSTGVTEAFF. The CDR3 DNA is TGTGCCAGCAGTTCGACAGGGGTCACTGAAGCTTTCTTT.

The chain combines TRBV5-4 with TRBJ2-5; the match to TRBD2 covers 8 bases. This CDR3 region has 17 residues. Per germline, CDR1 SGHNT and CDR2 YYREEE (reference sequence). The V segment lost 9 bases and the J segment 6 bases; nucleotides outside the gene matches: 22. The DNA for the CDR3 is TGTGCCACCGCCCTGGGGACGGGGGGGCCTTTTTTACAGACCCAGTACTTC. Translating gives CATALGTGGPFLQTQYF.

The chain links TRBV19 to TRBJ1-5, with TRBD1 matching over 9 bases. Germline V gene data show CDR1 as LNHDA and CDR2 as SQIVND (reference sequence). This CDR3 comprises 22 residues. With 0 bases clipped from V and 6 bases from J, the junction kept 24 bases outside the gene matches. This CDR3 reads CASSIDNYFTGAGTGISQPQHF. The CDR3 nucleotides read TGTGCCAGTAGTATAGATAATTACTTCACCGGGGCCGGGACAGGGATAAGTCAGCCCCAGCATTTT.

This clone was picked up a small number of times. The chain couples TRBV20-1 to TRBJ1-1; D is uncertain. Trimming took off 3 bases at V and 0 bases at J, with 11 bases between the two ends. In germline, CDR1 is DFQATT, CDR2 SNEGSKA (reference sequence). This CDR3 has 14 amino acids. DNA of the CDR3: TGCAGTGCTAGTTCGGGATGGATGAACACTGAAGCTTTCTTT. Translating it yields CSASSGWMNTEAFF.

The chain is built from TRBV10-3 and TRBJ2-1; TRBD2 agrees at 16 bases. This CDR3 contains 16 residues. Germline CDR1 reads ENHRY; CDR2 reads SYGVKD. V was pared by 6 bases and J by 9 bases, with 8 bases of the junction left unmatched. The CDR3 region has the DNA TGTGCCATCAGCGAGGGACTAGCGGGGGGGCTGGGTGAGCAGTTCTTC. Translating it yields CAISEGLAGGLGEQFF.

The chain links TRBV7-9 to TRBJ2-1; 8 nucleotides align to TRBD2. V lost 4 bases, J lost 7 bases, and 6 bases stayed unmatched. This CDR3 has 14 residues. Germline V gene lookup returns CDR1 SEHNR and CDR2 FQNEAQ (reference sequence). The CDR3 nucleotides are TGTGCCAGCAGCTCCGGGACTAGAGGGAATGAGCAGTTCTTC. Its translation is CASSSGTRGNEQFF.

The V and J genes are TRBV2 and TRBJ2-1, with 9 bases identical to TRBD2. Trimming took 5 bases from V and 4 from J; bases not matched to a gene: 9. CDR1 SNHLY and CDR2 FYNNEI come from the germline V gene. The CDR3 spans 16 residues. The CDR3 sequence: CASSLLAGGVYNEQFF. The CDR3 DNA reads TGTGCCAGCAGTCTCCTCGCGGGGGGGGTTTACAATGAGCAGTTCTTC.

The rearrangement uses TRBV12-5 and TRBJ1-1; D call uncertain. Germline V gene data show CDR1 as LGHNT and CDR2 as FRNRAP. The V gene lost 3 bases and the J gene lost 1 base, with 6 bases spanning the gap. The CDR3 covers 13 residues. CDR3 DNA: TGTGCTAGTGGTTTAAAAGCGAACACTGAAGCTTTCTTT. Its translation is CASGLKANTEAFF. The full variable domain, with the rest looked up from reference TRBV12-5 and TRBJ1-1, is DARVTQTPRHKVTEMGQEVTMRCQPILGHNTVFWYRQTMMQGLELLAYFRNRAPLDDSGMPKDRFSAEMPDATLATLKIQPSEPRDSAVYFCASGLKANTEAFFGQGTRLTVV.